The 22 T cell receptor beta chains given below trace back to one sample, sequenced in a study of read filtering for tumor transcriptome and immune sequencing. From approximately 400 ng of RNA, a library with molecular barcoded alpha/delta and beta/gamma adaptors was made. One entry per CDR3 protein, called by TCRdb with MiXCR from the reads. The sample consists of about 58,000 distinct CDR3 sequences, about 12% of them appearing once. What was sequenced was a population of CD138-negative cells sorted from bone marrow. The source of these receptors is a donor aged 40 or older with multiple myeloma.

The sample holds many counts of this clonotype. This chain uses TRBV6-2 or TRBV6-3 with TRBJ2-5, with D unclear. Germline CDR1 MNHEY, CDR2 SVGEGT. The CDR3 is made up of 12 amino acids. V gave up 7 bases and J gave up 5 bases, with 11 bases separating them. Here the CDR3 DNA reads TGTGCCAGCAAGGACCGGGCGGAGACCCAGTACTTC. Translated: CASKDRAETQYF.

The count of this clonotype is one. The gene calls are TRBV20-1 and TRBJ2-2; no clear D. Germline loops: CDR1 DFQATT, CDR2 SNEGSKA (reference sequence). The CDR3 spans 17 residues. V was pared by 0 bases and J by 4 bases, with 18 bases between. The CDR3 region has the DNA TGCAGTGCTAGAGATCTTAACAGCCTCTGGGGCACCGGGGAGCTGTTTTTT. This codes for CSARDLNSLWGTGELFF.

This clonotype showed up many times. The chain has TRBV11-2 and TRBJ2-2, with D possibly TRBD2 on 5 matching bases. Trimming took 1 base from V and 7 from J, leaving 10 bases between them. Germline V gene sequence: CDR1 SGHAT, CDR2 FQNNGV. The CDR3 contains 14 residues. CDR3 sequence reads: CASSLGPEGGELFF. The CDR3 DNA reads as TGTGCCAGCAGCTTAGGCCCAGAGGGCGGGGAGCTGTTTTTT. The variable domain in full, completed from reference TRBV11-2 and TRBJ2-2, reads EAGVAQSPRYKIIEKRQSVAFWCNPISGHATLYWYQQILGQGPKLLIQFQNNGVVDDSQLPKDRFSAERLKGVDSTLKIQPAKLEDSAVYLCASSLGPEGGELFFGEGSRLTVL.

In its sample, this clonotype was seen many times. The CDR3 protein is CAWSPTGDGYTF. The CDR3 DNA reads TGTGCCTGGAGTCCAACAGGGGATGGCTACACCTTC. V usage is TRBV30 and J usage is TRBJ1-2; 7 bases are a match to TRBD1. Trimming removed 2 bases from V and 6 bases from J; junction bases left unmatched: 3. The CDR3 sequence is 12 residues long. From germline, CDR1 is GTSNPN and CDR2 SVGIG (reference sequence).

In this sample, this clonotype turned up a few times. This chain joins TRBV20-1 and TRBJ2-1; no definite D call. The CDR3 sequence is 14 residues long. Looked up from germline, CDR1 is DFQATT and CDR2 is SNEGSKA (reference sequence). V dropped 3 bases and J dropped 0 bases, with 9 bases sitting between them. The CDR3: CSASGSSSYNEQFF. Written as DNA, the CDR3 is TGCAGTGCTAGCGGATCGAGCTCCTACAATGAGCAGTTCTTC.

This clonotype was seen more than once but under ten times. The genes are TRBV5-5 and TRBJ1-6, with 9 bases identical to TRBD1. Unmatched junction bases numbered 5, after V lost 0 bases and J lost 10 bases. This CDR3 has 15 amino acids. Germline-derived CDR1 and CDR2 are SGHKS and YYEKEE (reference sequence). CDR3 DNA sequence: TGTGCCAGCAGCTTGGTAGGGACAGGGCCCTCACCCCTCCACTTT. Translated, it gives CASSLVGTGPSPLHF.

This clonotype was detected ten times or more. The gene calls are TRBV5-1 and TRBJ1-4; 7 nucleotides match TRBD1. CDR1 and CDR2 (germline): SGHRS, YFSETQ. V lost 0 bases and J lost 5; bases outside the gene matches: 1. CDR3 length: 14 amino acids. As DNA, the CDR3 is TGCGCCAGCAGCTTGGACAGGGGAAATGAAAAACTGTTTTTT. Amino acid sequence: CASSLDRGNEKLFF.

The chain joins TRBV5-1 to TRBJ2-3; D gene uncertain. CDR1 and CDR2 from the germline V gene are SGHRS and YFSETQ. This CDR3 region has 15 residues. V dropped 4 bases and J dropped 4 bases, with 16 bases sitting between them. The CDR3 coding sequence is TGCGCCAGCAGCCCTGACGTAGCTTTTCCAGATACGCAGTATTTT. This translates into CASSPDVAFPDTQYF.

This chain connects TRBV5-4 to TRBJ2-2; tentatively, D is TRBD1 (6 bases). CDR3 size: 16 residues. Germline assignment: CDR1 SGHNT and CDR2 YYREEE (reference sequence). V was pared by 6 bases and J by 1 base, with 16 bases between. The CDR3 nucleotides are TGTGCCAGCAAATCGGGACACACTCAGAACACCGGGGAGCTGTTTTTT. Translated, it gives CASKSGHTQNTGELFF.

This clonotype appeared many times. This sequence joins TRBV5-1 and TRBJ2-5; 9 bases align to TRBD1. V gave up 0 bases and J gave up 5 bases; unmatched junction bases: 11. Germline CDR1 is SGHRS and CDR2 is YFSETQ. The CDR3 totals 17 residues. The CDR3 nucleotides are TGCGCCAGCAGCTTGGGCGTCGGGACAGGGCTCGGGGAGACCCAGTACTTC. It translates to CASSLGVGTGLGETQYF.

This clonotype was counted many times. The chain recombines TRBV7-8 with TRBJ2-1; 12 bases agree with TRBD2. Per the germline V gene, CDR1 is SGHVS and CDR2 is FQNEAQ. This CDR3 region has 16 residues. The ends lost 2 bases at V and 1 base at J; junction bases unmatched: 0. CDR3 loop: CASSLLAGGSYNEQFF. CDR3 DNA sequence: TGTGCCAGCAGCTTACTAGCGGGGGGGTCCTACAATGAGCAGTTCTTC.

This clonotype was detected many times. The CDR3 protein is CSARAHTDTQYF. The CDR3, as DNA: TGCAGTGCCCGGGCACACACAGATACGCAGTATTTT. The chain has TRBV20-1 and TRBJ2-3; no clear D gene. Germline loops: CDR1 DFQATT, CDR2 SNEGSKA (reference sequence). This CDR3 region has 12 residues. The V and J ends lost 6 bases and 2 bases respectively, with 9 bases between them.

This clonotype appeared many times. The V gene is TRBV5-6, the J gene TRBJ1-4; D call uncertain. The V gene lost 3 bases and the J gene lost 6 bases, with 15 bases spanning the gap. The CDR3 runs 15 residues. The germline V gene has CDR1 SGHDT and CDR2 YYEEEE. The CDR3 sequence is CASSSRLQAYEKLFF. In nucleotides, the CDR3 is TGTGCCAGCAGCTCCCGACTCCAGGCATATGAAAAACTGTTTTTT.

On this clonotype itself: At one of its ends the junction is not consistent with the germline gene, which may arise from a read error. The gene calls are TRBV19 and TRBJ1-5; weak D call: TRBD1 (5 bases). The CDR3 runs to 15 residues. Germline V gene sequence: CDR1 LNHDA, CDR2 SQIVND (reference sequence). CDR3 nucleotide sequence: TGTACCAGTAGTATCCAGGCGGGGGGAAGGCAGCCCCAGCATTTT. Translation: CTSSIQAGGRQPQHF.

This clonotype was seen at least ten times. The chain uses TRBV2 and TRBJ2-3, with D perhaps assigned TRBD1 or TRBD2 (5 bases each). V lost 6 bases and J 5 bases, leaving 21 bases between the germline ends. Germline V gene data show CDR1 as SNHLY and CDR2 as FYNNEI. The CDR3 length is 16 residues. The chain's CDR3 is CASRTPQGSAEDTQYF. CDR3 in DNA: TGTGCCAGCAGGACCCCTCAGGGATCAGCGGAAGATACGCAGTATTTT.

This clonotype was counted at least ten times. The chain recombines TRBV5-1 with TRBJ2-3; 8 positions agree with TRBD2. This CDR3 is built from 15 residues. Germline V lookup: CDR1 SGHRS, CDR2 YFSETQ. With 2 bases clipped from V and 4 bases from J, the junction kept 6 bases outside the gene matches. CDR3 DNA: TGCGCCAGCAGCTTTGAGCGGGGGAGAGCAGATACGCAGTATTTT. Its translation is CASSFERGRADTQYF.

There are many counts of this clonotype. The gene calls are TRBV19 and TRBJ1-5; perhaps TRBD1 as D (5 bases). Germline loops: CDR1 LNHDA, CDR2 SQIVND (reference sequence). Trimming took 3 bases from V and 0 from J, leaving 15 bases between them. CDR3 size: 17 residues. In DNA form, the CDR3 reads TGTGCCAGTAGTATCGACCAGCGACAGATTAGCAATCAGCCCCAGCATTTT. It encodes CASSIDQRQISNQPQHF.

This clonotype was counted ten times or more. The V call is TRBV6-5, the J call TRBJ2-1, with D possibly called TRBD1 or TRBD2 (5 bases each). The CDR3 contains 18 residues. Germline CDR1 is MNHEY and CDR2 is SVGAGI. Trimming took 8 bases from V and 0 from J, leaving 23 bases between them. In DNA form, the CDR3 reads TGTGCCAGCGGAACGTTACGGGGCTCGCAAAGCTCCTACAATGAGCAGTTCTTC. Protein product: CASGTLRGSQSSYNEQFF.

This clonotype has ten or more counts. This CDR3 is CASSISGQGAGLSQPQHF. CDR3 nucleotide sequence: TGTGCCAGCAGCATCTCGGGACAGGGGGCAGGTCTATCTCAGCCCCAGCATTTT. The chain links TRBV7-8 to TRBJ1-5, with 12 bases that match TRBD1. J lost 6 bases, V lost 5 bases, and 14 bases had no gene match. CDR1 and CDR2 (germline): SGHVS, FQNEAQ. The CDR3 loop spans 18 amino acids.

This clonotype was seen more than once but under ten times. This chain connects TRBV11-3 to TRBJ2-2, with D perhaps given as TRBD1 or TRBD2 (5 bases each). The CDR3 extends over 15 amino acids. V lost 5 bases and J 1 base, leaving 11 bases between the germline ends. Germline V CDR1 and CDR2: SGHNT, YENEEA. CDR3 DNA: TGTGCCAGCAGCCGGGGCGGCTTGAACACCGGGGAGCTGTTTTTT. Protein: CASSRGGLNTGELFF.

This clonotype has ten or more counts. This chain joins TRBV9 and TRBJ1-1; 7 nucleotides line up with TRBD1. Germline values: CDR1 SGDLS, CDR2 YYNGEE. V trimming: 0 bases; J trimming: 4 bases; junction bases outside the gene matches: 12. CDR3 size: 17 residues. The CDR3 coding sequence is TGTGCCAGCAGCGTAGGGGCCGGGACAGAGGAAAGCACTGAAGCTTTCTTT. It is translated as CASSVGAGTEESTEAFF. The full variable domain, its missing parts supplied by reference TRBV9 and TRBJ1-1, is DSGVTQTPKHLITATGQRVTLRCSPRSGDLSVYWYQQSLDQGLQFLIQYYNGEERAKGNILERFSAQQFPDLHSELNLSSLELGDSALYFCASSVGAGTEESTEAFFGQGTRLTVV.

In the case of this clonotype: This may come from a read error, since a much larger clone is one base off. V is TRBV5-1 and J is TRBJ1-4; D not certain. Per the germline V gene, CDR1 is SGHRS and CDR2 is YFSETQ. The CDR3 extends over 15 amino acids. Trimming left V 0 bases short and J 7 bases short, with 13 bases between. Here the CDR3 DNA reads TGCGCCAGCAGCTTGGATGGCAGGAGGGCTGAAAAACTGTTTTTT. This translates into CASSLDGRRAEKLFF. Full variable domain (missing parts from reference TRBV5-1 and TRBJ1-4): KAGVTQTPRYLIKTRGQQVTLSCSPISGHRSVSWYQQTPGQGLQFLFEYFSETQRNKGNFPGRFSGRQFSNSRSEMNVSTLELGDSALYLCASSLDGRRAEKLFFGSGTQLSVL.